The 9 T cell receptor beta chains listed next were all sequenced from one sample in a study of T cell responses to AZD1222 COVID-19 vaccine. Sequencing used immunoSEQ multiplex PCR; TCRdb keeps in-frame clones, though not all of them. The table records roughly 200,000 clones, approximately 92% of them present only once. The source was peripheral blood, collected on day 0 of AZD1222 vaccination. Receptors were obtained from an adult in good health.

The gene calls are TRBV6-5 and TRBJ1-1, with D unclear. The V and J ends lost 8 bases and 6 bases respectively, with 13 bases between them. Germline V gene lookup returns CDR1 MNHEY and CDR2 SVGAGI. This CDR3 is 12 amino acids long. In DNA form, the CDR3 reads TGTGCCAGCTTCACAGTGTCATCTGAAGCTTTCTTT. This sequence encodes CASFTVSSEAFF.

The CDR3 reads CASSVAWGGEAFF. In DNA, the CDR3 is TGTGCCAGCAGCGTAGCCTGGGGAGGTGAAGCTTTCTTT. The J gene is TRBJ1-1, the V gene TRBV9; D unclear. The CDR3 contains 13 residues. V lost 0 bases and J lost 7, with 10 bases in between. From germline, CDR1 is SGDLS and CDR2 YYNGEE.

The chain employs TRBV28 and TRBJ1-6; no firm D call. The CDR3 runs 13 residues. Trimming took off 6 bases at V and 5 bases at J, with 8 bases between the two ends. Germline V gene sequence: CDR1 MDHEN, CDR2 SYDVKM. This chain's CDR3 is CASRLGNNSPLHF. CDR3 coding DNA: TGTGCCAGCAGGTTGGGGAATAATTCACCCCTCCACTTT. Filled out from reference TRBV28 and TRBJ1-6, the complete variable domain reads DVKVTQSSRYLVKRTGEKVFLECVQDMDHENMFWYRQDPGLGLRLIYFSYDVKMKEKGDIPEGYSVSREKKERFSLILESASTNQTSMYLCASRLGNNSPLHFGNGTRLTVT.

The chain couples TRBV3-1 (or the pseudogene TRBV3-2) to TRBJ1-2, with TRBD1 matching 7 bases. V was clipped by 2 bases and J by 4 bases; unmatched bases: 4. The CDR3 has 14 amino acids. Germline CDR1 is LGHDT and CDR2 is YNNKEL (reference sequence). The CDR3 DNA reads as TGTGCCAGCAGCCAATCCGGGACAGCCTATGGCTACACCTTC. This translates into CASSQSGTAYGYTF.

This clone was counted once. The chain recombines TRBV27 with TRBJ1-3, with D perhaps TRBD1 (5 bases). The germline CDR1 and CDR2 sequences are MNHEY and SMNVEV (reference sequence). There are 15 residues in the CDR3. Trimming took off 8 bases at V and 4 bases at J, with 18 bases between the two ends. CDR3 amino acids: CASGPWGRAGNTIYF. The DNA for the CDR3 is TGTGCCAGCGGCCCATGGGGGAGGGCCGGAAACACCATATATTTT.

The chain uses TRBV19 and TRBJ2-3, with 10 bases fitting TRBD2. This CDR3 spans 16 amino acids. The V and J ends lost 2 bases and 6 bases, in that order; junction bases with no gene match: 8. In germline, CDR1 is LNHDA, CDR2 SQIVND (reference sequence). CDR3 DNA sequence: TGTGCCAGTAGTATACGGCTAGCGGGGGAAGTGGATACGCAGTATTTT. It codes for CASSIRLAGEVDTQYF.

The chain joins TRBV19 to TRBJ1-3; TRBD1 matches at 9 bases. This CDR3 has 14 residues. Germline V CDR1 and CDR2: LNHDA, SQIVND (reference sequence). The trim removed 5 bases at V and 8 bases at J, leaving 7 bases unmatched. The CDR3 region is CASSPADRGDTIYF. CDR3 DNA sequence: TGTGCCAGTAGTCCCGCGGACAGGGGAGACACCATATATTTT.

The chain employs TRBV4-3 and TRBJ2-7; D tentatively fits TRBD1 or TRBD2 (6 bases each). The CDR3 runs 13 residues. Germline CDR1 reads LGHNA; CDR2 reads YSLEER. Trimming stripped 4 bases from V and 5 bases from J, with 12 bases between. The CDR3 region has the DNA TGCGCCAGCAGCCTAAGGAGGGGGGACGAGCAGTACTTC. Residues: CASSLRRGDEQYF.

The genes are TRBV19 and TRBJ2-5; TRBD2 matches 7 bases. V trimming: 3 bases; J trimming: 5 bases; junction bases outside the gene matches: 15. Germline loops: CDR1 LNHDA, CDR2 SQIVND (reference sequence). CDR3 length equals 17 residues. CDR3 protein: CASSIGRLAPVGETQYF. CDR3 DNA: TGTGCCAGTAGTATCGGTCGACTAGCCCCGGTCGGGGAGACCCAGTACTTC. The full variable domain, in which reference TRBV19 and TRBJ2-5 provide the parts outside the CDR3, is DGGITQSPKYLFRKEGQNVTLSCEQNLNHDAMYWYRQDPGQGLRLIYYSQIVNDFQKGDIAEGYSVSREKKESFPLTVTSAQKNPTAFYLCASSIGRLAPVGETQYFGPGTRLLVL.